This entry lists 14 T cell receptor beta chains sequenced from one sample in a study of monozygotic twins with cystic fibrosis. Assay: immunoSEQ multiplex PCR; the TCRdb copy retains only in-frame clones and omits some. The sample contains around 25,000 clones, 96% of which appear only once. The sequenced material came from blood. These receptors were obtained from a girl aged 2 to 9 with cystic fibrosis.

The V and J genes are TRBV19 and TRBJ1-5; D possibly corresponds to TRBD1 (6 bases). Germline-derived CDR1 and CDR2 are LNHDA and SQIVND (reference sequence). The CDR3 contains 15 residues. The V gene lost 5 bases and the J gene lost 3 bases, with 14 bases spanning the gap. CDR3 DNA sequence: TGTGCCAGTAGTCCGGAGGGACACTTCAATCAGCCCCAGCATTTT. Translated, it gives CASSPEGHFNQPQHF. Drawing the rest from reference TRBV19 and TRBJ1-5, the complete variable domain is DGGITQSPKYLFRKEGQNVTLSCEQNLNHDAMYWYRQDPGQGLRLIYYSQIVNDFQKGDIAEGYSVSREKKESFPLTVTSAQKNPTAFYLCASSPEGHFNQPQHFGDGTRLSIL.

The V and J genes are TRBV4-3 and TRBJ1-3, with a tentative D call TRBD1 (6 bases). This CDR3 is 17 amino acids long. Trimming removed 4 bases from V and 4 bases from J, with 20 bases in between. Per the germline V gene, CDR1 is LGHNA and CDR2 is YSLEER. The CDR3 loop reads CASSPDQDGQIGNTIYF. CDR3 coding DNA: TGCGCCAGCAGCCCAGACCAAGATGGACAGATAGGAAACACCATATATTTT.

This CDR3 reads CASSSPGYTQYF. CDR3 nucleotide sequence: TGTGCCAGCAGTTCCCCGGGGTATACGCAGTATTTT. The V and J genes are TRBV25-1 and TRBJ2-3, with D possibly being TRBD2 (5 bases). Germline V gene lookup returns CDR1 MGHDK and CDR2 SYGVNS. This CDR3 has 12 amino acids. Trimming removed 5 bases at V and 7 bases at J, with 10 bases between.

The chain joins TRBV7-9 to TRBJ2-1; D is possibly TRBD1 (5 bases). The CDR3 has 15 amino acids. V was pared by 5 bases and J by 3 bases, with 14 bases between. The V gene's germline CDR1 is SEHNR and CDR2 FQNEAQ (reference sequence). The CDR3 is CASSPPQTGYNEQFF. The CDR3 DNA is TGTGCCAGCAGCCCACCTCAAACAGGCTACAATGAGCAGTTCTTC.

The gene calls are TRBV30 and TRBJ1-1; no firm D call. The CDR3 has 12 residues. V was clipped by 3 bases and J by 6 bases, with 11 bases between them. Germline V gene data show CDR1 as GTSNPN and CDR2 as SVGIG (reference sequence). The CDR3 spells CAWSILGPEAFF. In nucleotides, the CDR3 is TGTGCCTGGAGCATCCTCGGGCCTGAAGCTTTCTTT.

The V and J genes are TRBV30 and TRBJ2-7; D perhaps matches TRBD2 (5 bases). Trimming took 1 base from V and 4 from J, leaving 17 bases between them. This CDR3 spans 15 amino acids. CDR1 GTSNPN and CDR2 SVGIG come from the germline V gene (reference sequence). The CDR3 sequence is CAWSERLTKGYEQYF. Here the CDR3 DNA reads TGTGCCTGGAGTGAGCGACTAACCAAGGGATACGAGCAGTACTTC.

DNA for the CDR3: TGCAGCGTACCATACCGAGGGACTAGCTACAATGAGCAGTTCTTC. It specifies CSVPYRGTSYNEQFF. The V and J genes are TRBV29-1 and TRBJ2-1; 8 bases map to TRBD2. Germline CDR1 is SQVTM and CDR2 is ANQGSEA. The CDR3 runs to 15 residues. Losses at the gene ends were 6 bases for V and 3 bases for J; bases not matched to a gene: 10.

The chain recombines TRBV7-9 with TRBJ2-2; 7 positions agree with TRBD1. J was trimmed by 0 bases and V by 6 bases; bases with no gene match: 7. The CDR3 contains 16 residues. Germline-derived CDR1 and CDR2 are SEHNR and FQNEAQ (reference sequence). The CDR3 is CASRSAGTANTGELFF. The CDR3 DNA reads TGTGCCAGCAGATCCGCCGGGACAGCGAACACCGGGGAGCTGTTTTTT.

The rearrangement joins TRBV7-9 to TRBJ2-1, with a possible D match to TRBD1 (6 bases). This CDR3 has 15 residues. Trimming cost V 3 bases and J 1 base, with 10 bases left between them. Germline V gene sequence: CDR1 SEHNR, CDR2 FQNEAQ (reference sequence). CDR3 DNA sequence: TGTGCCAGCAGCTTGCAGGGGACGTCCTACAATGAGCAGTTCTTC. The encoded protein is CASSLQGTSYNEQFF.

This clone has a single count. V is TRBV2 and J is TRBJ2-7, with D possibly being TRBD1 or TRBD2 (5 bases each). V was pared by 7 bases and J by 3 bases, with 16 bases between. The CDR3 sequence is 14 residues long. Germline assignment: CDR1 SNHLY and CDR2 FYNNEI. The CDR3 nucleotides are TGTGCCAGCATTCCCGGGACGGCTAGCTACGAGCAGTACTTC. Translating it yields CASIPGTASYEQYF. Full variable domain (rest looked up from reference TRBV2 and TRBJ2-7): EPEVTQTPSHQVTQMGQEVILRCVPISNHLYFYWYRQILGQKVEFLVSFYNNEISEKSEIFDDQFSVERPDGSNFTLKIRSTKLEDSAMYFCASIPGTASYEQYFGPGTRLTVT.

This chain connects TRBV29-1 to TRBJ1-1; D not certain. Looked up from germline, CDR1 is SQVTM and CDR2 is ANQGSEA. The CDR3 is 13 amino acids. V was clipped by 1 base and J by 4 bases, with 10 bases between them. The CDR3 sequence: CSVEGGFSTEAFF. The CDR3 bases are TGCAGCGTTGAAGGTGGGTTTAGCACTGAAGCTTTCTTT. The full variable domain, with the rest looked up from reference TRBV29-1 and TRBJ1-1, is SAVISQKPSRDICQRGTSLTIQCQVDSQVTMMFWYRQQPGQSLTLIATANQGSEATYESGFVIDKFPISRPNLTFSTLTVSNMSPEDSSIYLCSVEGGFSTEAFFGQGTRLTVV.

The rearrangement joins TRBV11-3 to TRBJ2-1, with D possibly matching TRBD2 (6 bases). Trimming pared 5 bases from V and 6 bases from J, leaving 11 bases between. This CDR3 has 13 residues. Germline V gene sequence: CDR1 SGHNT, CDR2 YENEEA. CDR3 sequence: CASSGRTFNEQFF. The CDR3 region has the DNA TGTGCCAGCAGCGGGAGGACCTTCAATGAGCAGTTCTTC.

V usage is TRBV30 and J usage is TRBJ1-1, with TRBD1 matching over 7 bases. The J segment lost 8 bases and the V segment lost 0 bases, leaving 6 bases of the junction unmatched. CDR3 length: 13 residues. Germline V gives CDR1 GTSNPN, CDR2 SVGIG (reference sequence). CDR3 sequence (DNA): TGTGCCTGGAGTGTCCTTAGACAGGGAGAAGCTTTCTTT. Translation gives CAWSVLRQGEAFF.

The chain joins TRBV5-1 to TRBJ2-5, with D tentatively TRBD2 (6 bases). The CDR3 has 15 residues. V lost 6 bases to trimming and J lost 5 bases, with 20 bases between them. Germline V gene lookup returns CDR1 SGHRS and CDR2 YFSETQ. CDR3: CASTEAGRTFETQYF. CDR3 in DNA: TGCGCCAGCACTGAGGCGGGACGAACTTTTGAGACCCAGTACTTC. Supplemented by reference TRBV5-1 and TRBJ2-5, the full variable domain reads KAGVTQTPRYLIKTRGQQVTLSCSPISGHRSVSWYQQTPGQGLQFLFEYFSETQRNKGNFPGRFSGRQFSNSRSEMNVSTLELGDSALYLCASTEAGRTFETQYFGPGTRLLVL.